The next 31 T cell receptor beta chains were all read from a single sample in a study of technical replicates of blood from several donors. Sequencing used immunoSEQ multiplex PCR; TCRdb keeps in-frame clones, though not all of them. The sample has tens of thousands of clones; approximately 80% are singletons. Source material: PBMCs. The receptors stem from a human donor in good health. Some clones in this sample may be carry-over from other donors' samples.

The chain carries TRBV30 and TRBJ2-7, with a tentative D call TRBD1 (6 bases). Trimming pared 2 bases from V and 2 bases from J, leaving 13 bases between. Germline V gene data show CDR1 as GTSNPN and CDR2 as SVGIG (reference sequence). The CDR3 covers 14 residues. CDR3 sequence (DNA): TGTGCCTGGAGTTTGATCAGGGGCCCCTACGAGCAGTACTTC. Protein product: CAWSLIRGPYEQYF.

This clone was counted between two and nine times. The chain carries TRBV30 and TRBJ1-2; tentative D call: TRBD1 (5 bases). The CDR3 spans 12 residues. V was clipped by 3 bases and J by 4 bases, with 9 bases between them. Per germline, CDR1 GTSNPN and CDR2 SVGIG (reference sequence). CDR3 in amino acids: CAWRKGRYGYTF. CDR3 nucleotides: TGTGCCTGGAGGAAGGGGCGCTATGGCTACACCTTC.

This clone was found a few times. The rearrangement links TRBV6-5 to TRBJ1-1, with D perhaps matching TRBD1 (6 bases). Per germline, CDR1 MNHEY and CDR2 SVGAGI. This CDR3 has 13 residues. Trimming took off 6 bases at V and 3 bases at J, with 11 bases between the two ends. The CDR3 spells CASRRTVDTEAFF. CDR3 DNA sequence: TGTGCCAGCAGGAGGACAGTAGACACTGAAGCTTTCTTT.

V usage is TRBV11-2 and J usage is TRBJ2-3; D perhaps matches TRBD2 (5 bases). Germline CDR1 and CDR2: SGHAT and FQNNGV. V gave up 1 base and J gave up 2 bases, with 16 bases separating them. The CDR3 length is 17 residues. This CDR3 reads CASSLGPSSRHTDTQYF. DNA for the CDR3: TGTGCCAGCAGCTTAGGCCCATCTAGCAGACACACAGATACGCAGTATTTT.

The chain couples TRBV5-1 to TRBJ2-7, with D possibly being TRBD2 (5 bases). This CDR3 is 14 amino acids long. Trimming took 0 bases from V and 5 from J, leaving 12 bases between them. The germline V gene encodes CDR1 SGHRS and CDR2 YFSETQ. As DNA, the CDR3 is TGCGCCAGCAGCTTGGCCACAGATAGCGACGAGCAGTACTTC. Protein product: CASSLATDSDEQYF.

The chain recombines TRBV5-6 with TRBJ2-7; D is perhaps TRBD2 (7 bases). This CDR3 spans 14 amino acids. Trimming pared 4 bases from V and 6 bases from J, leaving 17 bases between. Germline V gene data show CDR1 as SGHDT and CDR2 as YYEEEE. CDR3 sequence reads: CASSPLEGGGEQYF. CDR3 DNA sequence: TGTGCCAGCAGCCCCCTGGAGGGAGGGGGCGAGCAGTACTTC.

This clone showed up just once. The chain joins TRBV2 to TRBJ1-3, with a tentative D call TRBD1 (5 bases). Trimming stripped 8 bases from V and 5 bases from J, with 16 bases between. Germline V lookup: CDR1 SNHLY, CDR2 FYNNEI. The CDR3 is 14 amino acids. DNA for the CDR3: TGTGCCAGCCGCGACAGCTTTTTACGAAACACCATATATTTT. Protein: CASRDSFLRNTIYF.

This chain links TRBV7-9 with TRBJ1-5; 9 nucleotides line up with TRBD1. Germline assignment: CDR1 SEHNR and CDR2 FQNEAQ (reference sequence). This CDR3 has 16 residues. The V gene end was trimmed by 5 bases and the J gene end by 5 bases; junction bases not matched to a gene: 10. The CDR3 reads CASSPSTGGGYQPQHF. CDR3 DNA sequence: TGTGCCAGCAGCCCTTCGACAGGGGGGGGGTATCAGCCCCAGCATTTT.

The chain joins TRBV7-9 to TRBJ1-2; D is unclear. This CDR3 has 14 amino acids. CDR1 is SEHNR, CDR2 FQNEAQ, per germline (reference sequence). Trimming pared 3 bases from V and 0 bases from J, leaving 8 bases between. This CDR3 reads CASSFSQSNYGYTF. In DNA, the CDR3 is TGTGCCAGCAGCTTCTCTCAGTCTAACTATGGCTACACCTTC.

The chain is built from TRBV5-6 and TRBJ1-2; D perhaps matches TRBD1 (6 bases). Germline assignment: CDR1 SGHDT and CDR2 YYEEEE. The V gene lost 1 base and the J gene lost 3 bases, with 13 bases spanning the gap. The CDR3 covers 15 residues. The CDR3 nucleotides are TGTGCCAGCAGCTTGTTGGGGGACACCGACTATGGCTACACCTTC. Protein sequence: CASSLLGDTDYGYTF. The variable domain in full, completed from reference TRBV5-6 and TRBJ1-2, reads DAGVTQSPTHLIKTRGQQVTLRCSPKSGHDTVSWYQQALGQGPQFIFQYYEEEERQRGNFPDRFSGHQFPNYSSELNVNALLLGDSALYLCASSLLGDTDYGYTFGSGTRLTVV.

The V call is TRBV5-4, the J call TRBJ2-7; 9 positions agree with TRBD1. CDR1 and CDR2 from the germline V gene are SGHNT and YYREEE (reference sequence). The CDR3 contains 13 residues. The trim removed 3 bases at V and 6 bases at J, leaving 4 bases unmatched. In DNA, the CDR3 is TGTGCCAGCAGCTCGCCGGGACAGGGCGAGCAGTACTTC. The encoded protein is CASSSPGQGEQYF. Variable domain in full (rest from reference TRBV5-4 and TRBJ2-7): ETGVTQSPTHLIKTRGQQVTLRCSSQSGHNTVSWYQQALGQGPQFIFQYYREEENGRGNFPPRFSGLQFPNYSSELNVNALELDDSALYLCASSSPGQGEQYFGPGTRLTVT.

This clone was counted between two and nine times. The genes are TRBV5-1 and TRBJ1-5, with 7 bases fitting TRBD1. From germline, CDR1 is SGHRS and CDR2 YFSETQ. The CDR3 has 17 amino acids. The junction had 9 bases not matched to a gene; V was cut back by 3 bases and J by 0 bases. The CDR3 DNA sequence: TGCGCCAGCAGCTCCTTACCTACAGGGGATAGCAATCAGCCCCAGCATTTT. Encoded protein: CASSSLPTGDSNQPQHF.

The V and J genes are TRBV29-1 and TRBJ1-2; TRBD1 agrees at 7 bases. J was trimmed by 4 bases and V by 0 bases; bases with no gene match: 2. Germline V gives CDR1 SQVTM, CDR2 ANQGSEA. The CDR3 extends over 13 amino acids. CDR3 nucleotide sequence: TGCAGCGTTGAAGATCCAGGGGGCTATGGCTACACCTTC. Residues: CSVEDPGGYGYTF.

The V call is TRBV6-1, the J call TRBJ2-7, with D possibly matching TRBD2 (5 bases). Germline CDR1 and CDR2: MNHNS and SASEGT. Between the trimmed V and J ends, which lost 4 bases and 0 bases, there was a span of 7 bases. The CDR3 has 13 amino acids. This CDR3 is CASSVDYSYEQYF. The CDR3 bases are TGTGCCAGCAGTGTAGACTACTCCTACGAGCAGTACTTC.

The chain employs TRBV6-6 and TRBJ1-2, with D perhaps TRBD1 (5 bases). The V gene's germline CDR1 is MNHNY and CDR2 SVGAGI (reference sequence). V lost 2 bases, J lost 10 bases, and 8 bases lay in between. This CDR3 region has 11 residues. The CDR3 DNA is TGTGCCAGCAGTTACGACAGAGTCTACACCTTC. It specifies CASSYDRVYTF.

This sequence joins TRBV13 and TRBJ2-1; the match to TRBD2 covers 10 bases. Trimming cost V 1 base and J 6 bases; bases outside gene matches: 12. CDR1 and CDR2 from the germline V gene are PRHDT and FYEKMQ (reference sequence). The CDR3 extends over 18 amino acids. The chain's CDR3 is CASSLVVGSGGLTNEQFF. As DNA, the CDR3 is TGTGCCAGCAGCTTAGTGGTCGGTAGCGGGGGGCTCACCAATGAGCAGTTCTTC.

J is TRBJ2-1 and V is TRBV7-3; 7 bases match TRBD2. The V segment lost 2 bases and the J segment 0 bases; nucleotides outside the gene matches: 1. Germline lookup yields CDR1 SGHTA and CDR2 FQGTGA. This CDR3 has 15 amino acids. CDR3 protein: CASSLLADSYNEQFF. CDR3 nucleotides: TGTGCCAGCAGCTTACTAGCGGACTCCTACAATGAGCAGTTCTTC.

The rearrangement joins TRBV30 to TRBJ1-1, with unresolved D. V was trimmed by 2 bases and J by 6 bases, leaving 4 bases between them. CDR3 length equals 10 residues. Germline assignment: CDR1 GTSNPN and CDR2 SVGIG (reference sequence). CDR3 region: CAWSQAEAFF. For the CDR3, the DNA is TGTGCCTGGAGTCAGGCTGAAGCTTTCTTT.

V is TRBV6-1 and J is TRBJ1-1; D unclear. V lost 0 bases and J 2 bases, leaving 7 bases between the germline ends. Germline V lookup: CDR1 MNHNS, CDR2 SASEGT. This CDR3 is built from 14 residues. CDR3 loop: CASSEASSNTEAFF. The CDR3 region has the DNA TGTGCCAGCAGTGAAGCTAGCAGTAACACTGAAGCTTTCTTT.

The J gene is TRBJ1-3, the V gene TRBV12-5; no clear D gene. Looked up from germline, CDR1 is LGHNT and CDR2 is FRNRAP. The CDR3 sequence is 20 residues long. V lost 5 bases, J lost 2 bases, and 28 bases lay in between. In nucleotides, the CDR3 is TGTGCTAGTGGTGCCCCGGGAAGACCTATCTCGGGCTATCCTGGAAACACCATATATTTT. It yields the protein CASGAPGRPISGYPGNTIYF.

This rearrangement joins TRBV7-2 to TRBJ1-6; 10 bases map to TRBD1. The ends lost 5 bases at V and 7 bases at J; junction bases unmatched: 5. CDR1 is SGHTA, CDR2 FQGNSA, per germline. The CDR3 has 15 amino acids. CDR3 nucleotide sequence: TGTGCCAGCAGCGCCCGGGACAGGGGCAATTCACCCCTCCACTTT. Its translation is CASSARDRGNSPLHF. Together with reference TRBV7-2 and TRBJ1-6, the CDR3 gives the full variable domain: GAGVSQSPSNKVTEKGKDVELRCDPISGHTALYWYRQSLGQGLEFLIYFQGNSAPDKSGLPSDRFSAERTGGSVSTLTIQRTQQEDSAVYLCASSARDRGNSPLHFGNGTRLTVT.

V is TRBV15 and J is TRBJ2-1, with a tentative D call TRBD2 (6 bases). V was trimmed by 4 bases and J by 8 bases, leaving 18 bases between them. This CDR3 has 15 residues. Germline CDR1 reads LNHNV; CDR2 reads YYDKDF (reference sequence). CDR3 sequence: CATSMSGRGRYEQFF. The CDR3 DNA sequence: TGTGCCACCAGCATGAGCGGACGAGGGAGGTATGAGCAGTTCTTC.

The chain links TRBV5-1 to TRBJ2-2; 10 bases fit TRBD1. There are 16 residues in the CDR3. CDR1 is SGHRS, CDR2 YFSETQ, per germline. V was pared by 4 bases and J by 5 bases, with 8 bases of the junction left unmatched. The CDR3 loop reads CASSPTGQGGTGELFF. CDR3 coding DNA: TGCGCCAGCAGCCCTACTGGACAGGGGGGTACCGGGGAGCTGTTTTTT. Filled out from reference TRBV5-1 and TRBJ2-2, the complete variable domain reads KAGVTQTPRYLIKTRGQQVTLSCSPISGHRSVSWYQQTPGQGLQFLFEYFSETQRNKGNFPGRFSGRQFSNSRSEMNVSTLELGDSALYLCASSPTGQGGTGELFFGEGSRLTVL.

The rearrangement uses TRBV7-9 and TRBJ2-5; 9 bases match TRBD1. The V gene's germline CDR1 is SEHNR and CDR2 FQNEAQ (reference sequence). The length of the CDR3 is 16 residues. V trimming: 5 bases; J trimming: 4 bases; junction bases outside the gene matches: 11. The CDR3 protein is CASSTAYRGRGETQYF. The CDR3 DNA reads as TGTGCCAGCAGCACAGCATACAGGGGGCGCGGAGAGACCCAGTACTTC.

The chain employs TRBV6-5 and TRBJ2-3; TRBD2 aligns across 11 bases. The CDR3 extends over 14 amino acids. Germline CDR1 MNHEY, CDR2 SVGAGI. V lost 5 bases to trimming and J lost 3 bases; unmatched junction nucleotides: 1. Here the CDR3 reads CASSRLAGTDTQYF. The CDR3 bases are TGTGCCAGCAGTCGACTAGCGGGGACAGATACGCAGTATTTT.

This CDR3 reads CASSGSFYNYGYTF. CDR3 DNA: TGTGCCAGCAGTGGGAGTTTTTATAACTATGGCTACACCTTC. V and J are TRBV6-1 and TRBJ1-2; D uncertain. The CDR3 covers 14 residues. Looked up from germline, CDR1 is MNHNS and CDR2 is SASEGT. Trimming took off 4 bases at V and 1 base at J, with 10 bases between the two ends.

The V gene is TRBV9, the J gene TRBJ2-4; 7 bases are a match to TRBD2. The germline V gene has CDR1 SGDLS and CDR2 YYNGEE. Trimming removed 4 bases from V and 7 bases from J; junction bases left unmatched: 11. CDR3 length: 15 residues. The CDR3 region has the DNA TGTGCCAGCAGCCCAAGATGGGGGGAGGGGAACATTCAGTACTTC. Its protein product is CASSPRWGEGNIQYF.

This chain joins TRBV10-3 and TRBJ1-1; D may be TRBD1 (5 bases). V dropped 0 bases and J dropped 4 bases, with 9 bases sitting between them. The CDR3 contains 14 residues. Germline lookup yields CDR1 ENHRY and CDR2 SYGVKD. CDR3 in amino acids: CAISESRQGTEAFF. The DNA of the CDR3 is TGTGCCATCAGTGAGTCGAGGCAGGGCACTGAAGCTTTCTTT.

The genes are TRBV29-1 and TRBJ1-1; possible D gene TRBD1, 5 bases. Germline V CDR1 and CDR2: SQVTM, ANQGSEA. V lost 5 bases, J lost 1 base, and 8 bases lay in between. CDR3 length: 12 amino acids. The DNA for the CDR3 is TGCAGCGTTCAGGGAGGGAACACTGAAGCTTTCTTT. Residues: CSVQGGNTEAFF.

About this clone itself: The sample holds other DNA sequences that translate to the same CDR3. The genes are TRBV2 and TRBJ1-2, with 8 bases matching TRBD1. Germline CDR1 reads SNHLY; CDR2 reads FYNNEI. The ends lost 5 bases at V and 4 bases at J; junction bases unmatched: 6. The CDR3 consists of 14 residues. Here the CDR3 DNA reads TGTGCCAGCAGTAGGGACAGGACTAGCTATGGCTACACCTTC. It codes for CASSRDRTSYGYTF.

The chain combines TRBV27 with TRBJ2-7; no clear D. The ends were cut back, 7 bases at V and 6 bases at J, with 16 bases in the middle. Germline CDR1 and CDR2: MNHEY and SMNVEV (reference sequence). This CDR3 is 13 amino acids long. The CDR3 DNA reads as TGTGCCAGCACCCTCGAGGCCCCAGCCGAGCAGTACTTC. Translating it yields CASTLEAPAEQYF.